This T cell receptor beta chain was observed in a study of technical replicates of blood from several donors. Assay used: immunoSEQ multiplex PCR; TCRdb lists only in-frame clones, some missing. The profile covers fewer than 100,000 clones, with about 89% appearing a single time and roughly 0.38% taken by the ten largest. Per the germline V gene, CDR1 is MNHEY and CDR2 is SVGAGI. This CDR3 region has 12 residues. Deletions cut 4 bases from V and 6 bases from J, with 6 bases between. The chain recombines TRBV6-5 with TRBJ1-4, with D unresolved. Sequencing used T cells isolated from PBMCs. This clonotype was sampled from a human donor in good health. This CDR3 reads CASSSTDEKLFF. Here the CDR3 DNA reads TGTGCCAGCAGTTCCACGGATGAAAAACTGTTTTTT.